The clone carrying this TCR beta chain registers medium-sized by frequency. The antigen remains undetermined. This specimen belongs to a study of synovial regulatory T cells in juvenile arthritis. Findings and caveats of the study: Synovial Tregs shared more CDR3 sequences with iaTregs than other blood Tregs.

The synovial samples were synovial fluid, paired with peripheral blood from each active arthritis patient. Median disease duration was approximately seven years, range 0.2-19.1. Synovial Tregs were as TSDR-demethylated as blood and healthy-donor Tregs. Repertoires were generated with immunoSEQ multiplex PCR, while TCRdb's copy carries only in-frame clones and drops some. Recorded here are about 2,200 clones; the top ten clones represent roughly 13%. This TCR was sampled from a donor between 2 and 29 years old with juvenile idiopathic arthritis. The sample comprised Treg cells from the synovium.

CDR3 amino acids: CARGTASGANVLTF. The chain is built from TRBV2 and TRBJ2-6. The CDR3 is 14 amino acids. The protein alone is recorded here. Looked up from germline, CDR1 is SNHLY and CDR2 is FYNNEI.